This T cell receptor (beta chain) was sequenced during a study of ipilimumab plus nivolumab after autologous stem cell transplantation. Findings and caveats of the study: Per the authors, repertoire, Treg and microbiota data justify further study.

Checkpoint therapy with ipilimumab 1 mg/kg began 14 to 28 days after transplant. Patients received nivolumab 3 mg/kg at weeks 1, 4, 7, 10, then fortnightly to week 26. Trimming took off 6 bases at V and 5 bases at J, with 15 bases between the two ends. This CDR3 is built from 13 residues. Germline assignment: CDR1 SGHTS and CDR2 YDEGEE. Produced via immunoSEQ multiplex PCR; TCRdb's table is partial and in-frame only. The table records 15,000 or so clones, about 81% of them present only once. Remarks on this clone: Its antigen is unidentified.

The V gene is TRBV5-8, the J gene TRBJ2-7, with a weak D call TRBD2 (5 bases). The sequencing used PBMCs, collected in a trial of ipilimumab plus nivolumab as post-transplant consolidation. This TCR came from a male donor with diffuse large B-cell lymphoma. The CDR3 region is CASTLTGVNEQYF. In DNA form, the CDR3 reads TGTGCCAGCACCCTGACCGGGGTCAACGAGCAGTACTTC.